The entry below gives a single T cell receptor beta chain sequence along with its context. The data stem from a study of OX40 agonist ivuxolimab in advanced cancers. Study overall: Age averaged around 59 years (range roughly 20 to 90), and approximately 80% were male.

From germline, CDR1 is MNHNS and CDR2 SASEGT. This CDR3 contains 15 residues. The V and J ends lost 1 base and 4 bases respectively, with 11 bases between them. Using immunoSEQ multiplex PCR, the repertoire was profiled, and TCRdb retains in-frame clones only, with some absent. The sample gives tens of thousands of clones, approximately 90% of which show up once; 9.5% to 13% is in the top ten. V usage is TRBV6-1 and J usage is TRBJ1-5; no reliable D call. The clonotype originates from an adult with an advanced solid tumor such as melanoma, head and neck, liver or kidney cancer. This sample comprised CD4+ or CD8+ T cells sorted from blood, obtained in a trial of the OX40 agonist ivuxolimab. CDR3 in amino acids: CASSEDPGRNQPQHF. CDR3 in DNA: TGTGCCAGCAGTGAAGACCCCGGGAGGAATCAGCCCCAGCATTTT.